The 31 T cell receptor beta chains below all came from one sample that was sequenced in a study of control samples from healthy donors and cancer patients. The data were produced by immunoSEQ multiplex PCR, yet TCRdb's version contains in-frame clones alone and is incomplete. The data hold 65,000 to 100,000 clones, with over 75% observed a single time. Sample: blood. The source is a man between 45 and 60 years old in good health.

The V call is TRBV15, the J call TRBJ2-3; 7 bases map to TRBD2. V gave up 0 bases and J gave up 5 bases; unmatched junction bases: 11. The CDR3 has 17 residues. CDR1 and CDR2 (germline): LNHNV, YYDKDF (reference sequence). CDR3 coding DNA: TGTGCCACCAGCAGAGATCGATGGGAGGGCCGGTTAGATACGCAGTATTTT. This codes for CATSRDRWEGRLDTQYF.

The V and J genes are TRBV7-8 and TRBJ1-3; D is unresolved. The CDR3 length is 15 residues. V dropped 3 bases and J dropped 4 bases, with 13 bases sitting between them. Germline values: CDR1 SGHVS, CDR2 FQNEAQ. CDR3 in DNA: TGTGCCAGCAGCTTGTTGTCTCCGGGGGGAAACACCATATATTTT. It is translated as CASSLLSPGGNTIYF.

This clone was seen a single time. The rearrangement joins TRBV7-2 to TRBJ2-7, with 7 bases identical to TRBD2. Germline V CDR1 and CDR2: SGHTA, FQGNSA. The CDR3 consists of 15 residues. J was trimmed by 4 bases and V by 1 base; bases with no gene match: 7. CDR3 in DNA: TGTGCCAGCAGCTTAGATATGGGGGAGGGGTACGAGCAGTACTTC. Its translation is CASSLDMGEGYEQYF.

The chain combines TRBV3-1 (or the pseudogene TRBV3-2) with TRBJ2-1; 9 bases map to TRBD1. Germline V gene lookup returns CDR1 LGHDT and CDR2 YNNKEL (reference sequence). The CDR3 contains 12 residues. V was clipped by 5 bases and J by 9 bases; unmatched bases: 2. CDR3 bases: TGTGCCAGCAGCACAGGGGGCTCTGAGCAGTTCTTC. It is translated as CASSTGGSEQFF.

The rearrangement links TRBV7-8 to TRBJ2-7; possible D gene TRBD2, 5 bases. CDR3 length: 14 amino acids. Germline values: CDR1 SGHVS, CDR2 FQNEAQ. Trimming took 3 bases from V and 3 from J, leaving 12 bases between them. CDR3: CASSFQREHYEQYF. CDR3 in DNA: TGTGCCAGCAGCTTCCAGAGGGAGCACTACGAGCAGTACTTC. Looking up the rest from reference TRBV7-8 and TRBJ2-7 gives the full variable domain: GAGVSQSPRYKVAKRGQDVALRCDPISGHVSLFWYQQALGQGPEFLTYFQNEAQLDKSGLPSDRFFAERPEGSVSTLKIQRTQQEDSAVYLCASSFQREHYEQYFGPGTRLTVT.

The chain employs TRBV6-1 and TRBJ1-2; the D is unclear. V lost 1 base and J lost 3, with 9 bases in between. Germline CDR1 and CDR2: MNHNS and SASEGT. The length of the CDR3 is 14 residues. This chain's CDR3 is CASSEGWNYYGYTF. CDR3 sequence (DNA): TGTGCCAGCAGTGAAGGGTGGAACTACTATGGCTACACCTTC.

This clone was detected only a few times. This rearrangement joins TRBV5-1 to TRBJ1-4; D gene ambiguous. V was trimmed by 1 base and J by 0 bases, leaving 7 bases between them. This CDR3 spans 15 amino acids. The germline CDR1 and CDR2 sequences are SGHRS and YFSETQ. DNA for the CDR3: TGCGCCAGCAGCTTGTGGTCGTCAACTAATGAAAAACTGTTTTTT. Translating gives CASSLWSSTNEKLFF.

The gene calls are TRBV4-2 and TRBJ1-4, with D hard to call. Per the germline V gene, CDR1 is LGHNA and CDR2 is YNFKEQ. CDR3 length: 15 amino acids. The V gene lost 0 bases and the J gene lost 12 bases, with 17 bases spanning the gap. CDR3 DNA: TGTGCCAGCAGCCAAGAGGAAGAGGGTACTTTTGAACTGTTTTTT. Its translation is CASSQEEEGTFELFF.

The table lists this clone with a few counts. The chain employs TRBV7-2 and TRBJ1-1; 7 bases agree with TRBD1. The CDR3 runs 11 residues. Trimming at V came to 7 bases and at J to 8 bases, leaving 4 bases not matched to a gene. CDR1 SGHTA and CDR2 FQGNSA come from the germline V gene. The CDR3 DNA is TGTGCCAGCAACCTGGACAGGGAAGCTTTCTTT. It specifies CASNLDREAFF.

For the CDR3, the DNA is TGCAGCGTTGAACTCCCTTGGACTGGGCTAGACAATGAGCAGTTCTTC. This gives the protein CSVELPWTGLDNEQFF. V gene TRBV29-1 combines with J gene TRBJ2-1, with a weak D call TRBD2 (5 bases). CDR1 SQVTM and CDR2 ANQGSEA come from the germline V gene. There are 16 residues in the CDR3. The ends were cut back, 2 bases at V and 5 bases at J, with 19 bases in the middle.

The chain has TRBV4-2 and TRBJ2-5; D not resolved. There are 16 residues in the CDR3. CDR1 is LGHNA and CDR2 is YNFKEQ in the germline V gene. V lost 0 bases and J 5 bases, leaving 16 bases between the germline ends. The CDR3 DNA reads TGTGCCAGCAGCCAAGATGGCCAGATCAGCCGGGAGACCCAGTACTTC. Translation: CASSQDGQISRETQYF.

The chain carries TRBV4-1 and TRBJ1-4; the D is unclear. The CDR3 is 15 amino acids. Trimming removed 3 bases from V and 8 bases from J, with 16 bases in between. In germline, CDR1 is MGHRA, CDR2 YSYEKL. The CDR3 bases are TGCGCCAGCAGCCAGCAAGGGAACAGAGAGGAAAAACTGTTTTTT. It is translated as CASSQQGNREEKLFF.

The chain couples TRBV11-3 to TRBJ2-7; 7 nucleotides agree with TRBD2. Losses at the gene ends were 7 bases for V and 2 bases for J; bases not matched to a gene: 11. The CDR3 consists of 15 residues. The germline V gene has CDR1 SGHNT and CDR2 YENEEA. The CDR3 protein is CASTYSLGLAYEQYF. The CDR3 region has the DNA TGTGCCAGCACCTACTCCCTTGGACTAGCCTACGAGCAGTACTTC. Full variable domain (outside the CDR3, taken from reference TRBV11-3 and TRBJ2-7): EAGVVQSPRYKIIEKKQPVAFWCNPISGHNTLYWYLQNLGQGPELLIRYENEEAVDDSQLPKDRFSAERLKGVDSTLKIQPAELGDSAVYLCASTYSLGLAYEQYFGPGTRLTVT.

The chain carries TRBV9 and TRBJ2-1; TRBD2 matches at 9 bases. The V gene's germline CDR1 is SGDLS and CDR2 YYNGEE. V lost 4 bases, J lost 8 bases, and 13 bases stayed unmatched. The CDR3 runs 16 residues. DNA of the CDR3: TGTGCCAGCAGCCCTTCTGGGGCGGGAGGGAATCATGAGCAGTTCTTC. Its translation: CASSPSGAGGNHEQFF.

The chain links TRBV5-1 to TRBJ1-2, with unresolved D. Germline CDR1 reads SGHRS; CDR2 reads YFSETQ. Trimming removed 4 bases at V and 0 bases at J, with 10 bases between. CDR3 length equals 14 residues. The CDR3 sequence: CASSQFETNYGYTF. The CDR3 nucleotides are TGCGCCAGCAGCCAATTCGAGACTAACTATGGCTACACCTTC.

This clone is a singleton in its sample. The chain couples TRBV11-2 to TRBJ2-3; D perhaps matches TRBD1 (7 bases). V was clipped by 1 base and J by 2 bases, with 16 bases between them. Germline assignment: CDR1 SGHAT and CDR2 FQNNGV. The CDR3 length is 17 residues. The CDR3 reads CASSLGAGGRTTDTQYF. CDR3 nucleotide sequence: TGTGCCAGCAGCTTAGGCGCAGGGGGGAGGACCACAGATACGCAGTATTTT.

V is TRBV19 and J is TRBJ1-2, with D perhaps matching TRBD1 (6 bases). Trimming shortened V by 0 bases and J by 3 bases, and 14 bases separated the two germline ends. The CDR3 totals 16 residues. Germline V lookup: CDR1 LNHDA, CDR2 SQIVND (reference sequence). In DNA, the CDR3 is TGTGCCAGTAGTATAGATTGGAAGGCAGGGGACTATGGCTACACCTTC. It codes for CASSIDWKAGDYGYTF.

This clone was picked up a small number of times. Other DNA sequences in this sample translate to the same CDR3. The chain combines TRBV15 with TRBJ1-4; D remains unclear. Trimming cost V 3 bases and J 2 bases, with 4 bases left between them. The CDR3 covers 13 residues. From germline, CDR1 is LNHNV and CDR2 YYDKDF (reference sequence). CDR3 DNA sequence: TGTGCCACCAGCAGGGGGACTAATGAAAAACTGTTTTTT. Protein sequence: CATSRGTNEKLFF.

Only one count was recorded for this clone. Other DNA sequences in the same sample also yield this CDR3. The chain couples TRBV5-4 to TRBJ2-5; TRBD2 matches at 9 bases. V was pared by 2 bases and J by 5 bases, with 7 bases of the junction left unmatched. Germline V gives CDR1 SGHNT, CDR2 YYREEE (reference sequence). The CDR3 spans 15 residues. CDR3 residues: CASSFAGGRGETQYF. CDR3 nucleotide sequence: TGTGCCAGCAGCTTTGCTGGCGGGAGGGGGGAGACCCAGTACTTC.

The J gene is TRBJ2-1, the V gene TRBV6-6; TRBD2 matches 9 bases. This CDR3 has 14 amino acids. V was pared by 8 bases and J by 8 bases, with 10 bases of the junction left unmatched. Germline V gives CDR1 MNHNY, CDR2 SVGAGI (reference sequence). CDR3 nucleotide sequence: TGTGCCAGCGGAGCTAGCGGGATTTGGGATGAGCAGTTCTTC. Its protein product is CASGASGIWDEQFF.

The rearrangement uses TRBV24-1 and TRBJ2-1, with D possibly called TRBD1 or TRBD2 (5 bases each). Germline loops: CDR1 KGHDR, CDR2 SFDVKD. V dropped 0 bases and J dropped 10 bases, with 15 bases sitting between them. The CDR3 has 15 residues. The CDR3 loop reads CATSDLRDQQREQFF. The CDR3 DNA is TGTGCCACCAGTGATTTGAGGGACCAACAACGGGAGCAGTTCTTC.

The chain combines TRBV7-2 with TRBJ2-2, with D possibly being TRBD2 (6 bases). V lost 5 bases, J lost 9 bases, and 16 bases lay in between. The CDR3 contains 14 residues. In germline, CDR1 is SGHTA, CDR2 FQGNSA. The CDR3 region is CASSRDLQDRELFF. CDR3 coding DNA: TGTGCCAGCAGCCGGGACTTACAGGACCGGGAGCTGTTTTTT.

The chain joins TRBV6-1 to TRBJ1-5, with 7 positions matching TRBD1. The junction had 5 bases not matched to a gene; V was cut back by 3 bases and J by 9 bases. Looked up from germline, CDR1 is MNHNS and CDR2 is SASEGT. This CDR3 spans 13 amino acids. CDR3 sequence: CASSDGHRGPQHF. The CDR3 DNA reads TGTGCCAGCAGTGATGGGCACAGGGGGCCCCAGCATTTT.

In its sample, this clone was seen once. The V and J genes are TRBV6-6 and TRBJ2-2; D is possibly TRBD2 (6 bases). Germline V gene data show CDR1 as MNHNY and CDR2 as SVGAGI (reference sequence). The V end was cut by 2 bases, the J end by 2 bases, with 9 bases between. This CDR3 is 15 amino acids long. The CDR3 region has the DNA TGTGCCAGCAGTTACAGGGACTTAAACACCGGGGAGCTGTTTTTT. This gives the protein CASSYRDLNTGELFF.

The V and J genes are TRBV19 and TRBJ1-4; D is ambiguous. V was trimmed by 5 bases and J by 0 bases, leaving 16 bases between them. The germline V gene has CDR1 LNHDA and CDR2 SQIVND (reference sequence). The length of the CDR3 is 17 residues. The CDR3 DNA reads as TGTGCCAGTAGTGCCCGACGACTCGGTGCAACTAATGAAAAACTGTTTTTT. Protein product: CASSARRLGATNEKLFF.

CDR3 amino acids: CASSLLGGYTGANVLTF. In DNA form, the CDR3 reads TGTGCCAGCAGTTTGTTGGGGGGGTATACCGGGGCCAACGTCCTGACTTTC. The rearrangement uses TRBV28 and TRBJ2-6; 7 bases are a match to TRBD2. The germline CDR1 and CDR2 sequences are MDHEN and SYDVKM. The CDR3 contains 17 residues. V lost 3 bases and J lost 4; bases outside the gene matches: 9.

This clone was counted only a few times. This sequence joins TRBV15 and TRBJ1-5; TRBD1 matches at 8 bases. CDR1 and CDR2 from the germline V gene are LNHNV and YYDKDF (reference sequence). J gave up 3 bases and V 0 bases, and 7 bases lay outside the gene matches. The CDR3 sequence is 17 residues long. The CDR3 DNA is TGTGCCACCAGCAGAGATCGTTCGGACAGGGACAATCAGCCCCAGCATTTT. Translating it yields CATSRDRSDRDNQPQHF.

The DNA of the CDR3 is TGTGCCTGGAACAGGGCAACGAATCAGCCCCAGCATTTT. This sequence encodes CAWNRATNQPQHF. The V gene is TRBV30, the J gene TRBJ1-5, with D possibly TRBD1 on 6 matching bases. V gave up 4 bases and J gave up 4 bases, with 11 bases separating them. CDR1 GTSNPN and CDR2 SVGIG come from the germline V gene (reference sequence). This CDR3 is 13 amino acids long.

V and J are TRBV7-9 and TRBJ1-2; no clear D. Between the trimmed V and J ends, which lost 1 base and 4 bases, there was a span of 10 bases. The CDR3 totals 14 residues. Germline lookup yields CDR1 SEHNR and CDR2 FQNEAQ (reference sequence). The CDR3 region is CASSLGLATYGYTF. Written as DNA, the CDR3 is TGTGCCAGCAGCTTAGGACTAGCGACCTATGGCTACACCTTC.

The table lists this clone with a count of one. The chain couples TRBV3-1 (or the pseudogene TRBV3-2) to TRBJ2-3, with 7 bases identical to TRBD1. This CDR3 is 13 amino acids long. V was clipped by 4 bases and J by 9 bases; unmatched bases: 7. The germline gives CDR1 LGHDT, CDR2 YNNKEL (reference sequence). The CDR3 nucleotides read TGTGCCAGCAGCCCTACTGGGACAGCGACGCAGTATTTT. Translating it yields CASSPTGTATQYF.

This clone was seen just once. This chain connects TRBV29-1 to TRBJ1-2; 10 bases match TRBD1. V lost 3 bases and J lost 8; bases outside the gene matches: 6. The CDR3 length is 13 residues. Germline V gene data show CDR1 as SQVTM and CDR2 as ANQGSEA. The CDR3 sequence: CSVDTTGGAGYTF. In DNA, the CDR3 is TGCAGCGTTGATACGACAGGGGGCGCCGGCTACACCTTC. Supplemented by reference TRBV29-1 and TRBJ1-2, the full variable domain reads SAVISQKPSRDICQRGTSLTIQCQVDSQVTMMFWYRQQPGQSLTLIATANQGSEATYESGFVIDKFPISRPNLTFSTLTVSNMSPEDSSIYLCSVDTTGGAGYTFGSGTRLTVV.